A selection of T cell receptor beta chains follows, all from one sample in a study of identical twins. TCRdb analysed the 5' RACE reads with MiXCR anew, one entry per CDR3 protein. The sample lists 1.5 million to 2 million distinct CDR3 sequences; under 35% were seen once. Sequenced material: cord blood. These receptors came from a newborn girl in good health. Each CDR3 is given with its conserved first and last residue. D genes are given only for firm matches. Clone size appears in some rows only: once, few, many, or a class for an expanded clone.

j_call clone_size cdr3_length v_call d_call cdr3_aa cdr3_nt
TRBJ1-1 . 14 TRBV4-2 TRBD1 CASSQTGGAGEAFF TGTGCCAGCAGCCAGACAGGGGGCGCGGGTGAAGCTTTCTTT
TRBJ2-7 many 16 TRBV4-1 TRBD2 CASSQVTLAGSYEQYF TGCGCCAGCAGCCAGGTAACCTTAGCGGGAAGCTACGAGCAGTACTTC
TRBJ1-2 . 16 TRBV5-1 . CASSSVHGRARYGYTF TGCGCCAGCAGCTCGGTTCACGGCAGGGCGCGCTATGGCTACACCTTC
TRBJ2-7 few 13 TRBV2 . CASRPTPSYEQYF TGTGCCAGCAGGCCTACACCCTCCTACGAGCAGTACTTC
TRBJ2-7 few 14 TRBV20-1 TRBD2 CSAIPGTSNHEQYF TGCAGTGCTATCCCCGGGACTAGCAACCACGAGCAGTACTTC
TRBJ1-3 . 16 TRBV10-3 . CAISDHPRGPGNTIYF TGTGCCATCAGTGATCATCCTCGGGGGCCCGGAAACACCATATATTTT
TRBJ2-3 many 14 TRBV7-2 . CASSFRLRTDTQYF TGTGCCAGCAGCTTTCGACTCCGCACAGATACGCAGTATTTT
TRBJ1-5 . 14 TRBV5-1 TRBD1 CSSSLRGGGEPQHF TGCTCCAGCAGCTTGAGAGGGGGCGGGGAGCCCCAGCATTTT
TRBJ2-4 few 14 TRBV20-1 . CSAFNYIAKNIQYF TGCAGTGCTTTTAACTACATAGCCAAAAACATTCAGTACTTC
TRBJ1-6 few 15 TRBV7-8 TRBD1 CASSPTGLYNSPLHF TGTGCCAGCAGCCCGACAGGGCTCTATAATTCACCCCTCCACTTT
TRBJ2-4 . 16 TRBV28 TRBD1 CASSIYRDRRKNIQYF TGTGCCAGCAGTATCTATCGGGACAGACGCAAAAACATTCAGTACTTC
TRBJ2-7 . 15 TRBV27 TRBD2 CASGYTSGRVYEQYF TGTGCCAGCGGTTATACTAGCGGGAGGGTTTACGAGCAGTACTTC
TRBJ2-5 . 14 TRBV11-2 . CASSLGDPRGTQYF TGTGCCAGCAGCTTAGGGGACCCCAGAGGGACCCAGTACTTC
TRBJ2-1 . 16 TRBV4-1 TRBD2 CASSQPGTSVYNEQFF TGCGCCAGCAGCCAACCCGGGACTAGCGTCTACAATGAGCAGTTCTTC
TRBJ2-3 . 12 TRBV12-3/TRBV12-4 TRBD2 CTSGRATDTQYF TGTACCAGCGGGAGGGCCACAGATACGCAGTATTTT
TRBJ1-2 few 14 TRBV9 . CASSVEEGNYGYTF TGTGCCAGCAGCGTAGAGGAGGGGAACTATGGCTACACCTTC
TRBJ2-7 many 14 TRBV28 . CASSLLGQIYEQYF TGTGCCAGCAGTTTATTGGGTCAGATCTACGAGCAGTACTTC
TRBJ2-5 few 17 TRBV20-1 TRBD1 CSARDYRGPILQETQYF TGCAGTGCTAGAGATTACAGGGGGCCTATTCTACAAGAGACCCAGTACTTC
TRBJ1-1 once 15 TRBV20-1 TRBD1 CSARDQGTGDTEAFF TGCAGTGCTAGAGATCAGGGGACAGGGGACACTGAAGCTTTCTTT
TRBJ2-1 . 16 TRBV11-1 . CASSTQRLSSYNEQFF TGTGCCAGCAGCACCCAGCGGCTGAGCTCCTACAATGAGCAGTTCTTC
TRBJ2-1 . 13 TRBV24-1 . CATSVAGDNEQFF TGTGCCACCAGTGTAGCAGGGGACAATGAGCAGTTCTTC
TRBJ2-7 few 14 TRBV29-1 . CSVATGDPDDEQYF TGCAGCGTTGCCACGGGAGACCCCGATGACGAGCAGTACTTC
TRBJ2-4 . 16 TRBV5-1 . CASSLGLDLAKNIRYF TGCGCCAGCAGCTTGGGTCTGGACCTAGCCAAAAACATTCGGTACTTC
TRBJ2-5 . 14 TRBV20-1 TRBD2 CSAPRSGRGETQYF TGCAGTGCTCCACGAAGCGGGAGAGGAGAGACCCAGTACTTC
TRBJ2-1 . 13 TRBV20-1 . CSAREPRSNEQFF TGCAGTGCTAGAGAGCCCAGGAGCAATGAGCAGTTCTTC
TRBJ2-3 . 15 TRBV5-1 TRBD2 CASSFRRGFTDTQYF TGCGCCAGCAGCTTTAGGCGGGGGTTCACAGATACGCAGTATTTT
TRBJ1-6 . 14 TRBV2 . CASNRRDTGSPLHF TGTGCCAGCAATAGGAGGGATACAGGTTCACCCCTCCACTTT
TRBJ2-1 many 12 TRBV29-1 TRBD2 CSVEWGTKEQFF TGCAGCGTTGAATGGGGGACTAAGGAGCAGTTCTTC
TRBJ2-3 few 12 TRBV12-3/TRBV12-4 TRBD1 CASSTHRGHLYF TGTGCCAGCAGTACCCACAGGGGCCATTTGTATTTT
TRBJ1-6 many 14 TRBV20-1 . CSAHSSSYNSPLHF TGCAGTGCTCACAGTAGCTCCTATAATTCACCCCTCCACTTT
TRBJ2-3 . 18 TRBV20-1 TRBD2 CSARGLAGFTASTDTQYF TGCAGTGCTAGGGGACTAGCGGGGTTTACAGCTAGCACAGATACGCAGTATTTT
TRBJ1-5 . 15 TRBV20-1 TRBD1 CSARGQGRGHQPQHF TGCAGTGCTAGAGGACAGGGTCGGGGACATCAGCCCCAGCATTTT
TRBJ2-7 few 15 TRBV10-3 . CAIRGGTPGTYEQYF TGTGCCATCAGGGGAGGGACACCTGGAACCTACGAGCAGTACTTC
TRBJ2-2 . 15 TRBV19 TRBD2 CASTGGLENTGELFF TGTGCCAGTACTGGCGGACTAGAAAACACCGGGGAGCTGTTTTTT
TRBJ2-1 once 21 TRBV19 . CATGQDTQYFGPGTRRNEQFF .
TRBJ2-7 . 15 TRBV20-1 . CSAKIAGLDYNEQYF TGCAGTGCTAAAATCGCGGGACTCGATTACAATGAGCAGTACTTC
TRBJ2-7 . 16 TRBV28 TRBD2 CASSSGLAGPPYEQYF TGTGCCAGCAGCTCAGGACTAGCGGGTCCTCCCTACGAGCAGTACTTC
TRBJ2-7 . 15 TRBV29-1 . CSVERRGSSYNEQYF TGCAGCGTTGAAAGACGGGGGAGCTCCTACAATGAGCAGTACTTC
TRBJ1-2 few 13 TRBV6-6 . CASSYAAVYGYTF TGTGCCAGCAGTTACGCGGCAGTCTATGGCTACACCTTC
TRBJ1-5 few 14 TRBV20-1 . CSARDAGYNQPQHF TGCAGTGCTAGAGATGCAGGGTACAATCAGCCCCAGCATTTT
TRBJ1-4 . 17 TRBV5-1 TRBD1 CASSFARPGQGNEKLFF TGCGCCAGCAGCTTCGCTAGACCGGGACAGGGGAATGAAAAACTGTTTTTT
TRBJ1-5 few 16 TRBV4-2 . CASSPDRSYSNQPQHF TGTGCCAGCAGCCCTGACAGGAGCTATAGCAATCAGCCCCAGCATTTT
TRBJ2-5 . 16 TRBV19 . CASSLPGLRSYNEQYF TGTGCCAGTAGTCTTCCGGGACTCCGCTCCTACAATGAGCAGTACTTC
TRBJ1-6 . 16 TRBV5-1 TRBD1 CASSLSFGTVNSPLHF TGCGCCAGCAGCTTGAGTTTTGGGACAGTGAATTCACCCCTCCACTTT
TRBJ2-7 . 15 TRBV20-1 TRBD2 CCASGTDRDLYEQYF TGCTGTGCTAGCGGGACTGATAGGGATTTGTACGAGCAGTACTTC
TRBJ1-2 few 16 TRBV12-3/TRBV12-4 . CASSLKRGSTNYGYTF TGTGCCAGCAGTTTAAAGAGGGGAAGTACTAACTATGGCTACACCTTC
TRBJ1-6 . 16 TRBV4-1 . CASSQDWTLSNSPLHF TGCGCCAGCAGCCAAGATTGGACCCTTTCTAATTCACCCCTCCACTTT
TRBJ1-2 . 14 TRBV5-6 . CASSDGGADYGYTF TGTGCCAGCAGCGACGGGGGCGCAGACTATGGCTACACCTTC
TRBJ2-5 . 14 TRBV12-3/TRBV12-4 . CASSFSPEGETQYF TGTGCCAGCAGTTTCTCCCCCGAAGGGGAGACCCAGTACTTC
TRBJ2-1 once 15 TRBV5-4 TRBD2 CASSLVQREGQEQFF TGTGCCAGCAGCTTGGTCCAGCGGGAGGGCCAAGAGCAGTTCTTC
TRBJ2-7 . 15 TRBV4-1 . CASSQEGGIYNEQYF TGCGCCAGCAGCCAAGAAGGAGGGATCTACAATGAGCAGTACTTC
TRBJ1-4 . 17 TRBV25-1 . CASSDPLLNSFNEKLFF TGTGCCAGCAGTGACCCGCTCTTGAACAGCTTTAATGAAAAACTGTTTTTT
TRBJ1-1 few 14 TRBV28 . CASSLWVQNTEAFF TGTGCCAGCAGTTTGTGGGTACAGAACACTGAAGCTTTCTTT
TRBJ2-3 few 17 TRBV4-1 TRBD2 CASSQDGGGAISDTQYF TGCGCCAGCAGCCAAGATGGCGGGGGGGCCATCTCAGATACGCAGTATTTT
TRBJ1-2 . 18 TRBV27 TRBD1 CASSLTSGTGVLTYGYTF TGTGCCAGCAGTCTCACGTCCGGGACAGGGGTCCTTACCTATGGCTACACCTTC